One sample yielded the 27 T cell receptor beta chains listed below, sequenced in a study of T-cell memory formation after mild COVID-19. TCRdb re-called the 5' RACE reads with MiXCR, one entry per CDR3 protein. The table records roughly 350,000 distinct CDR3 sequences, approximately 29% of them present only once. The sequencing input was PBMCs or a T cell subset sorted from them (not recorded which). These receptors were collected from an adult woman who had mild COVID-19 (a few samples of this study predate the infection). Cell type and time point are not known.

J is TRBJ2-7 and V is TRBV7-9; TRBD1 might be the D (5 bases). Germline V lookup: CDR1 SEHNR, CDR2 FQNEAQ (reference sequence). Trimming left V 5 bases short and J 2 bases short, with 19 bases between. The CDR3 length is 16 residues. CDR3 protein: CASSRSDTGIPYEQYF. The CDR3 DNA follows: TGTGCCAGCAGCCGGTCAGATACAGGTATCCCCTACGAGCAGTACTTC.

The V call is TRBV7-9, the J call TRBJ2-3, with 11 bases that match TRBD2. The V gene end was trimmed by 6 bases and the J gene end by 0 bases; junction bases not matched to a gene: 5. The CDR3 loop spans 16 amino acids. From germline, CDR1 is SEHNR and CDR2 FQNEAQ (reference sequence). The CDR3 region has the DNA TGTGCCAGCAGTGGGACTAGCGGCCCTAGCACAGATACGCAGTATTTT. It is translated as CASSGTSGPSTDTQYF.

CDR3: CASSPQSGNSYNEQFF. The CDR3 DNA reads as TGTGCCAGCTCACCTCAGAGCGGGAACTCCTACAATGAGCAGTTCTTC. The rearrangement joins TRBV18 to TRBJ2-1; 7 nucleotides agree with TRBD2. Germline values: CDR1 KGHSH, CDR2 LQKENI. The CDR3 is made up of 16 amino acids. The V segment lost 3 bases and the J segment 0 bases; nucleotides outside the gene matches: 5.

The table lists this clonotype with a few counts. V is TRBV23-1 and J is TRBJ2-7, with 9 nucleotides matching TRBD1. TRBV23-1 is an ORF; its function is uncertain. With 2 bases clipped from V and 1 base from J, the junction kept 6 bases outside the gene matches. This CDR3 is built from 16 residues. CDR3: CASSQPGQGQSYEQYF. The CDR3, as DNA: TGCGCCAGCAGTCAACCTGGACAGGGGCAATCCTACGAGCAGTACTTC.

The CDR3 loop is CATSRPFIGGGLAGELFF. The CDR3 DNA follows: TGTGCCACCAGCAGACCTTTCATCGGAGGGGGCTTGGCTGGGGAGCTGTTTTTT. The chain links TRBV15 to TRBJ2-2; a possible D gene is TRBD1 (7 bases). V lost 2 bases, J lost 8 bases, and 24 bases lay in between. Germline loops: CDR1 LNHNV, CDR2 YYDKDF (reference sequence). The CDR3 has 18 amino acids.

The chain uses TRBV2 and TRBJ2-3; 7 bases align to TRBD2. The germline gives CDR1 SNHLY, CDR2 FYNNEI. The V and J ends lost 4 bases and 0 bases, in that order; junction bases with no gene match: 1. This CDR3 is built from 14 residues. The CDR3 loop reads CASSALASTDTQYF. The CDR3 DNA sequence: TGTGCCAGCAGTGCACTAGCGAGCACAGATACGCAGTATTTT.

V is TRBV27 and J is TRBJ1-5; no clear D. V gave up 5 bases and J gave up 3 bases, with 14 bases separating them. Germline values: CDR1 MNHEY, CDR2 SMNVEV (reference sequence). The CDR3 consists of 15 residues. This chain's CDR3 is CASSPFGRYNQPQHF. In DNA form, the CDR3 reads TGTGCCAGCAGTCCCTTTGGACGGTACAATCAGCCCCAGCATTTT.

The rearrangement uses TRBV7-2 and TRBJ2-5; TRBD2 matches at 11 bases. CDR1 and CDR2 from the germline V gene are SGHTA and FQGNSA. The trim removed 2 bases at V and 0 bases at J, leaving 5 bases unmatched. There are 17 residues in the CDR3. CDR3 region: CASSLSLAGGDQETQYF. CDR3 coding DNA: TGTGCCAGCAGCTTAAGCCTAGCGGGGGGAGACCAAGAGACCCAGTACTTC.

Here the CDR3 reads CASRTGGGETQYF. The CDR3 DNA sequence: TGTGCCAGCAGAACAGGGGGAGGAGAGACCCAGTACTTC. The chain links TRBV12-3 or TRBV12-4 to TRBJ2-5, with TRBD1 matching over 8 bases. The CDR3 consists of 13 residues. V trimming: 6 bases; J trimming: 4 bases; junction bases outside the gene matches: 4.

The chain carries TRBV7-6 and TRBJ2-3; D remains unclear. V lost 5 bases and J lost 6, with 15 bases in between. The CDR3 spans 14 residues. The germline gives CDR1 SGHVS, CDR2 FNYEAQ. Here the CDR3 DNA reads TGTGCCAGCAGCCTGAGCCAGCGATGGGATACGCAGTATTTT. Translation gives CASSLSQRWDTQYF.

This clonotype was detected only a few times. The chain links TRBV13 to TRBJ1-5; no clear D gene. Germline CDR1 reads PRHDT; CDR2 reads FYEKMQ (reference sequence). Trimming removed 5 bases from V and 5 bases from J, with 13 bases in between. This CDR3 contains 14 residues. The CDR3 loop reads CASSVGRLYQPQHF. CDR3 nucleotide sequence: TGTGCCAGCAGCGTCGGAAGGCTTTATCAGCCCCAGCATTTT.

There are a few counts of this clonotype. This chain links TRBV29-1 with TRBJ1-2, with TRBD1 matching over 10 bases. Germline V gene lookup returns CDR1 SQVTM and CDR2 ANQGSEA. The CDR3 is made up of 14 amino acids. With V trimmed by 6 bases and J by 7 bases, 11 bases remained unmatched. CDR3 loop: CSVALTGGEGGYTF. The CDR3, as DNA: TGCAGCGTGGCACTGACAGGGGGCGAGGGTGGCTACACCTTC.

The rearrangement joins TRBV7-2 to TRBJ2-5; 14 positions match TRBD2. CDR3 length: 16 amino acids. J gave up 5 bases and V 5 bases, and 7 bases lay outside the gene matches. The germline V gene encodes CDR1 SGHTA and CDR2 FQGNSA. Written as DNA, the CDR3 is TGTGCCAGCAGCCCCCGACTAGCGGGAGGGCGGGAGACCCAGTACTTC. It translates to CASSPRLAGGRETQYF.

This clonotype was detected only a few times. The CDR3 sequence: CATNLDGLSNQPQHF. CDR3 nucleotide sequence: TGTGCCACCAACCTTGACGGACTTAGCAATCAGCCCCAGCATTTT. The chain links TRBV15 to TRBJ1-5; no clear D. The CDR3 has 15 residues. In germline, CDR1 is LNHNV, CDR2 YYDKDF (reference sequence). The V gene lost 7 bases and the J gene lost 0 bases, with 13 bases spanning the gap.

The rearrangement uses TRBV27 and TRBJ1-2, with D possibly matching TRBD1 (5 bases). The V gene lost 6 bases and the J gene lost 8 bases, with 10 bases spanning the gap. The length of the CDR3 is 11 residues. From germline, CDR1 is MNHEY and CDR2 SMNVEV (reference sequence). CDR3 bases: TGTGCCAGCAGCCAGGGCCTCGGCTACACCTTC. The encoded protein is CASSQGLGYTF.

The chain combines TRBV5-6 with TRBJ1-1, with D unresolved. V lost 0 bases and J lost 5, with 11 bases in between. CDR1 and CDR2 from the germline V gene are SGHDT and YYEEEE. The CDR3 loop spans 14 amino acids. Here the CDR3 DNA reads TGTGCCAGCAGCTTGGACGGGGATGGGACTGAAGCTTTCTTT. It yields the protein CASSLDGDGTEAFF. Looking up the rest from reference TRBV5-6 and TRBJ1-1 gives the full variable domain: DAGVTQSPTHLIKTRGQQVTLRCSPKSGHDTVSWYQQALGQGPQFIFQYYEEEERQRGNFPDRFSGHQFPNYSSELNVNALLLGDSALYLCASSLDGDGTEAFFGQGTRLTVV.

The rearrangement joins TRBV9 to TRBJ1-1; D gene ambiguous. The CDR3 sequence is 13 residues long. Per the germline V gene, CDR1 is SGDLS and CDR2 is YYNGEE. Trimming pared 0 bases from V and 6 bases from J, leaving 9 bases between. In DNA form, the CDR3 reads TGTGCCAGCAGCGTAGATTACGGTCCTGAAGCTTTCTTT. Its translation is CASSVDYGPEAFF.

This clonotype has just a few counts. The genes are TRBV7-6 and TRBJ2-7; 7 bases fit TRBD2. Germline V gene sequence: CDR1 SGHVS, CDR2 FNYEAQ. This CDR3 is 14 amino acids long. V gave up 5 bases and J gave up 3 bases; unmatched junction bases: 7. CDR3 protein: CASSHRTGGYEQYF. DNA of the CDR3: TGTGCCAGCAGCCACAGGACGGGGGGCTACGAGCAGTACTTC. The whole variable domain, remainder taken from reference TRBV7-6 and TRBJ2-7, is GAGVSQSPRYKVTKRGQDVALRCDPISGHVSLYWYRQALGQGPEFLTYFNYEAQQDKSGLPNDRFSAERPEGSISTLTIQRTEQRDSAMYRCASSHRTGGYEQYFGPGTRLTVT.

A few counts support this clonotype. The rearrangement joins TRBV9 to TRBJ2-1; 8 bases are shared with TRBD1. Germline values: CDR1 SGDLS, CDR2 YYNGEE. The CDR3 runs 15 residues. With V trimmed by 0 bases and J by 3 bases, 2 bases remained unmatched. CDR3 DNA sequence: TGTGCCAGCAGCGTAGGACAGGGGAGCTACAATGAGCAGTTCTTC. This gives the protein CASSVGQGSYNEQFF.

CDR3 DNA sequence: TGTGCCTGGAGTGGGACAGGGGGCGTTTCCACCGGGGAGCTGTTTTTT. Protein product: CAWSGTGGVSTGELFF. This chain links TRBV30 with TRBJ2-2, with 11 bases identical to TRBD1. The CDR3 contains 16 residues. Germline CDR1 and CDR2: GTSNPN and SVGIG (reference sequence). The trim removed 1 base at V and 4 bases at J, leaving 5 bases unmatched.

This clonotype has just a few counts. The chain combines TRBV5-1 with TRBJ2-5; D possibly corresponds to TRBD2 (5 bases). The ends were cut back, 1 base at V and 0 bases at J, with 10 bases in the middle. This CDR3 spans 15 amino acids. Looked up from germline, CDR1 is SGHRS and CDR2 is YFSETQ. Here the CDR3 reads CASSLYERYQETQYF. For the CDR3, the DNA is TGCGCCAGCAGCTTGTACGAGCGGTACCAAGAGACCCAGTACTTC. Using reference TRBV5-1 and TRBJ2-5 for the parts outside the CDR3, the full variable domain is KAGVTQTPRYLIKTRGQQVTLSCSPISGHRSVSWYQQTPGQGLQFLFEYFSETQRNKGNFPGRFSGRQFSNSRSEMNVSTLELGDSALYLCASSLYERYQETQYFGPGTRLLVL.

The rearrangement links TRBV4-1 to TRBJ1-3; D is unclear. Trimming pared 1 base from V and 3 bases from J, leaving 16 bases between. This CDR3 is 17 amino acids long. In germline, CDR1 is MGHRA, CDR2 YSYEKL. In DNA form, the CDR3 reads TGCGCCAGCAGCCAAGCCGACGGACCGCGGGGTGGAAACACCATATATTTT. Protein product: CASSQADGPRGGNTIYF.

CDR3: CASSATGAAYIYGYTF. The CDR3 region has the DNA TGCGCCAGCAGCGCGACAGGGGCGGCCTATATATATGGCTACACCTTC. The V gene is TRBV4-3, the J gene TRBJ1-2, with 8 bases that match TRBD1. V dropped 5 bases and J dropped 5; count of bases not matched to a gene: 13. This CDR3 contains 16 residues. In germline, CDR1 is LGHNA, CDR2 YSLEER.

The DNA of the CDR3 is TGTGCCAGCAGCGATGTAGCCTCCTACAATGAGCAGTTCTTC. The encoded protein is CASSDVASYNEQFF. This sequence joins TRBV9 and TRBJ2-1; D is uncertain. The CDR3 contains 14 residues. The germline V gene has CDR1 SGDLS and CDR2 YYNGEE. The germline V and J ends were trimmed by 3 bases and 0 bases, with 7 bases remaining between them.

This chain uses TRBV7-8 with TRBJ2-2, with D maybe TRBD2 (7 bases). The CDR3 spans 17 residues. In germline, CDR1 is SGHVS, CDR2 FQNEAQ. V shed 5 bases and J shed 1 base, with 17 bases lying between them. The CDR3 bases are TGTGCCAGCAGCCCCCAGGGCGGGGGCCTGAACACCGGGGAGCTGTTTTTT. It specifies CASSPQGGGLNTGELFF.

The V call is TRBV27, the J call TRBJ2-5, with TRBD1 matching 9 bases. Trimming cost V 6 bases and J 5 bases; bases outside gene matches: 10. This CDR3 has 15 amino acids. Germline V gene lookup returns CDR1 MNHEY and CDR2 SMNVEV (reference sequence). The CDR3 region is CASSRPGQGDETQYF. In DNA, the CDR3 is TGTGCCAGCAGCCGACCGGGACAGGGCGATGAGACCCAGTACTTC.

This chain uses TRBV5-1 with TRBJ2-5; 9 positions match TRBD1. V dropped 0 bases and J dropped 0; count of bases not matched to a gene: 12. The germline gives CDR1 SGHRS, CDR2 YFSETQ. The CDR3 covers 19 residues. In DNA, the CDR3 is TGCGCCAGCAGCTTGGGCTCTAACAGGGGGCGAGAATACCAAGAGACCCAGTACTTC. Protein: CASSLGSNRGREYQETQYF.